The rows below give T cell receptor beta chains drawn from one sample of a study of cytomegalovirus exposure and HLA in healthy donors. Sequencing used immunoSEQ multiplex PCR; TCRdb keeps in-frame clones, though not all of them. The sample carries about 210,000 clones, roughly 87% recorded once. The sequenced sample was PBMCs. These receptors were taken from a man aged 40-50 years in good health and CMV-seropositive. Each CDR3 is given with its conserved first and last residue. The order of the fields is J gene, CDR3 length, V gene, D gene, CDR3 DNA, CDR3 protein. D genes are given only for firm matches.

>TRBJ1-4|16|TRBV5-1|TRBD1
TGCGCCAGCAGACCTACGTTAGGGGGCCTCAATGAAAAACTGTTTTTT
CASRPTLGGLNEKLFF
>TRBJ1-1|14|TRBV4-2|TRBD1
TGTGCCAGCAGCCAATCAGGGGGGAACACTGAAGCTTTCTTT
CASSQSGGNTEAFF
>TRBJ2-1|13|TRBV5-1|.
TGCGCCAGCAGCTTGGCGGAGGGGTACGAGCAGTTCTTC
CASSLAEGYEQFF
>TRBJ2-7|15|TRBV27|TRBD1
TGTGCCAGCAGTTTAGGACAGGGAAACTCCTACGAGCAGTACTTC
CASSLGQGNSYEQYF
>TRBJ2-1|12|TRBV5-1|.
TGCGCCAGCAGCTTTGAGGGTGGTGAGCAGTTCTTC
CASSFEGGEQFF
>TRBJ1-4|18|TRBV2|TRBD1
TGTGCCAGCACCGGGACAGGGTGGGGGTCCCAACTAGATGAAAAACTGTTTTTT
CASTGTGWGSQLDEKLFF
>TRBJ2-1|17|TRBV4-2|TRBD2
TGTGCCAGCAGCCAAGACACTAGCGGGAGGGCTGCAGATGAGCAGTTCTTC
CASSQDTSGRAADEQFF
>TRBJ2-1|15|TRBV23-1|TRBD2
TGCGCCCCCCCCGCCGGGACTAGCTCCTACAATGAGCAGTTCTTC
CAPPAGTSSYNEQFF
>TRBJ2-7|14|TRBV19|TRBD2
TGTGCCAGTAGCGCGGGACTAGCGTTAAACGAGCAGTACTTC
CASSAGLALNEQYF
>TRBJ2-3|15|TRBV7-3|.
TGTGCCAGCAGCCCACAGACAGGGAGGACAGATACGCAGTATTTT
CASSPQTGRTDTQYF
>TRBJ1-5|14|TRBV6-5|.
TGTGCCAGCAGTCCTTCGACAGGTCATCAGCCCCAGCATTTT
CASSPSTGHQPQHF
>TRBJ2-3|16|TRBV19|TRBD2
TGTGCCAGTAGTATAGATGGGACTAGCGGGAGAAATACGCAGTATTTT
CASSIDGTSGRNTQYF